These 29 T cell receptor beta chains originate from one sample sequenced in a study of blood T cells in healthy people across ages. Primed by a sample-barcoded 5' primer and a J-beta primer mix, a second PCR proceeded for 7 to 11 cycles. TCRdb reprocessed the 5' RACE reads with MiXCR, giving one entry per CDR3 protein. The sample consists of approximately 1,000,000 distinct CDR3 sequences, under 45% of them appearing once. The sample was blood. All receptors derive from a woman between 55 and 75 years old in good health.

In its sample, this clonotype was seen many times. The chain joins TRBV29-1 to TRBJ2-7; 7 bases agree with TRBD1. The V and J ends lost 6 bases and 4 bases, in that order; junction bases with no gene match: 9. Looked up from germline, CDR1 is SQVTM and CDR2 is ANQGSEA. This CDR3 has 13 amino acids. CDR3 protein: CSVAGTEYYEQYF. The CDR3 nucleotides read TGCAGCGTCGCCGGGACAGAATATTACGAGCAGTACTTC.

The sample holds many counts of this clonotype. The CDR3 sequence: CSVVIRDEQYF. The CDR3 nucleotides are TGCAGCGTTGTAATTAGGGACGAGCAGTACTTC. J is TRBJ2-7 and V is TRBV29-1; D gene uncertain. With 4 bases removed from V and 5 bases from J, the gap between germline ends came to 9 bases. The CDR3 totals 11 residues. Germline values: CDR1 SQVTM, CDR2 ANQGSEA.

The chain has TRBV18 and TRBJ2-1, with 9 bases lining up with TRBD2. The germline CDR1 and CDR2 sequences are KGHSH and LQKENI. The CDR3 extends over 17 amino acids. J was trimmed by 4 bases and V by 0 bases; bases with no gene match: 7. The CDR3 protein is CASSPPGWTSAYNEQFF. Written as DNA, the CDR3 is TGTGCCAGCTCACCACCTGGGTGGACTAGCGCATACAATGAGCAGTTCTTC.

The J gene is TRBJ2-3, the V gene TRBV6-2 or TRBV6-3, with 16 bases matching TRBD2. Unmatched junction bases numbered 6, after V lost 2 bases and J lost 4 bases. This CDR3 comprises 18 residues. Germline values: CDR1 MNHEY, CDR2 SVGEGT. The DNA of the CDR3 is TGTGCCAGCAGTTACGTCGGGACTAGCGGGAGGGCCGCAGATACGCAGTATTTT. Translation gives CASSYVGTSGRAADTQYF.

This clonotype was detected ten times or more. The V gene is TRBV12-3 or TRBV12-4, the J gene TRBJ2-4; a weak D match, TRBD2 (5 bases). V was cut by 6 bases and J by 0 bases, with 12 bases left in between. The CDR3 is 15 amino acids. CDR3 protein: CASSRTLLAKNIQYF. The CDR3 region has the DNA TGTGCCAGCAGCCGGACTCTTCTAGCCAAAAACATTCAGTACTTC.

A note on this clonotype: This may be a read error, as it is one base from a much larger clone. V usage is TRBV5-1 and J usage is TRBJ2-1; tentatively, D is TRBD2 (6 bases). Trimming cost V 0 bases and J 0 bases, with 10 bases left between them. CDR1 is SGHRS and CDR2 is YFSETQ in the germline V gene. The CDR3 has 16 residues. CDR3 in amino acids: CASSLGGESSYNEQFF. CDR3 bases: TGCGCCAGCAGCTTGGGCGGGGAGAGCTCCTACAATGAGCAGTTCTTC.

The chain uses TRBV20-1 and TRBJ2-1; D is ambiguous. Germline V gene sequence: CDR1 DFQATT, CDR2 SNEGSKA (reference sequence). With 6 bases removed from V and 4 bases from J, the gap between germline ends came to 16 bases. This CDR3 is built from 14 residues. CDR3 nucleotide sequence: TGCAGTGCCAGTCCTGGCGGCCAGTACAATGAGCAGTTCTTC. Amino acids: CSASPGGQYNEQFF.

This chain uses TRBV7-9 with TRBJ2-4; 11 nucleotides agree with TRBD1. CDR3 size: 20 residues. V was clipped by 4 bases and J by 7 bases; unmatched bases: 21. Germline V gene lookup returns CDR1 SEHNR and CDR2 FQNEAQ (reference sequence). CDR3 nucleotides: TGTGCCAGCAGCTCTACCCTCCGGGACAGGGGGTCCTCCGTAGGGAACATTCAGTACTTC. The encoded protein is CASSSTLRDRGSSVGNIQYF. The whole variable domain, filled in from reference TRBV7-9 and TRBJ2-4, reads DTGVSQNPRHKITKRGQNVTFRCDPISEHNRLYWYRQTLGQGPEFLTYFQNEAQLEKSRLLSDRFSAERPKGSFSTLEIQRTEQGDSAMYLCASSSTLRDRGSSVGNIQYFGAGTRLSVL.

This clonotype was recorded at least ten times. The rearrangement joins TRBV10-3 to TRBJ2-6, with 7 bases lining up with TRBD1. The germline CDR1 and CDR2 sequences are ENHRY and SYGVKD. The CDR3 consists of 15 residues. Germline trimming cut 4 bases from V and 2 bases from J; bases unmatched to any gene: 2. CDR3 protein: CAISGQGPGANVLTF. Written as DNA, the CDR3 is TGTGCCATCAGTGGACAGGGACCTGGGGCCAACGTCCTGACTTTC.

V and J are TRBV3-1 and TRBJ1-1; D uncertain. The CDR3 is 12 amino acids. Deletions cut 1 base from V and 11 bases from J, with 11 bases between. Germline V gene sequence: CDR1 LGHDT, CDR2 YNNKEL (reference sequence). The CDR3 is CASSQAGRGAFF. CDR3 DNA sequence: TGTGCCAGCAGCCAAGCCGGGAGAGGGGCTTTCTTT. Supplemented by reference TRBV3-1 and TRBJ1-1, the full variable domain reads DTAVSQTPKYLVTQMGNDKSIKCEQNLGHDTMYWYKQDSKKFLKIMFSYNNKELIINETVPNRFSPKSPDKAHLNLHINSLELGDSAVYFCASSQAGRGAFFGQGTRLTVV.

The chain combines TRBV11-1 with TRBJ2-5; D is uncertain. The CDR3 contains 13 residues. CDR1 and CDR2 (germline): SGHAT, FQDESV (reference sequence). V lost 5 bases, J lost 11 bases, and 18 bases lay in between. DNA for the CDR3: TGTGCCAGCAGCCCCTTTACAGTCCCTGAGCAGTACTTC. Translating gives CASSPFTVPEQYF.

The CDR3 DNA reads TGTGCCAGCAGTGAGGGGACCACGTACCAAGAGACCCAGTTCTTC. This codes for CASSEGTTYQETQFF. J is TRBJ2-5 and V is TRBV6-1; D is perhaps TRBD1 or TRBD2 (5 bases each). The DNA end favors TRBJ2-1, so the J call may be wrong. Germline CDR1 is MNHNS and CDR2 is SASEGT. The CDR3 is 15 residues long.

In its sample, this clonotype was seen a few times. This chain links TRBV5-1 with TRBJ2-1; D is possibly TRBD2 (6 bases). The CDR3 extends over 15 amino acids. Germline V gives CDR1 SGHRS, CDR2 YFSETQ. V gave up 3 bases and J gave up 7 bases, with 17 bases separating them. The CDR3, as DNA: TGCGCCAGCAGCTCTGGCGGGGCCTCTTGGAATGAGCAGTTCTTC. The encoded protein is CASSSGGASWNEQFF.

On this clonotype itself: A much larger clone is a single base away; this may be a read error. V usage is TRBV20-1 and J usage is TRBJ2-1, with 7 bases lining up with TRBD1. From germline, CDR1 is DFQATT and CDR2 SNEGSKA (reference sequence). With V trimmed by 5 bases and J by 5 bases, 6 bases remained unmatched. The CDR3 is 13 residues long. The CDR3 sequence is CSALRTGHNEQFF. As DNA, the CDR3 is TGCAGTGCTCTCCGGACAGGCCACAATGAGCAGTTCTTC.

The table lists this clonotype with a few counts. This chain uses TRBV20-1 with TRBJ1-4; no firm D call. The CDR3 has 12 residues. Germline loops: CDR1 DFQATT, CDR2 SNEGSKA (reference sequence). Trimming stripped 6 bases from V and 6 bases from J, with 11 bases between. The DNA for the CDR3 is TGCAGTGCATCCGAATTCGATGAAAAACTGTTTTTT. This codes for CSASEFDEKLFF.

The genes are TRBV3-1 and TRBJ2-5; D not certain. Looked up from germline, CDR1 is LGHDT and CDR2 is YNNKEL (reference sequence). This CDR3 is 16 amino acids long. The V end lost 0 bases, the J end lost 11 bases, and 22 bases lay between the germline ends. CDR3 nucleotide sequence: TGTGCCAGCAGCCAAGAGGGCGTGGGGTACACCTACAAGCAGTACTTC. Amino acids: CASSQEGVGYTYKQYF.

The chain carries TRBV20-1 and TRBJ2-7; 7 bases agree with TRBD2. This CDR3 has 16 residues. Germline trimming cut 2 bases from V and 0 bases from J; bases unmatched to any gene: 10. Germline V gene lookup returns CDR1 DFQATT and CDR2 SNEGSKA (reference sequence). CDR3 sequence reads: CSARPIGTKSSYEQYF. DNA for the CDR3: TGCAGTGCTAGACCCATCGGGACTAAGAGCTCCTACGAGCAGTACTTC.

This clonotype was observed a handful of times. This chain connects TRBV3-1 to TRBJ2-7; D ambiguous. The V gene's germline CDR1 is LGHDT and CDR2 YNNKEL (reference sequence). V gave up 0 bases and J gave up 4 bases, with 13 bases separating them. The CDR3 runs 15 residues. The CDR3: CASSQDLRVDYEQYF. The CDR3 coding sequence is TGTGCCAGCAGCCAAGATCTACGGGTAGATTACGAGCAGTACTTC.

V is TRBV6-4 and J is TRBJ2-5, with a weak D call TRBD1 (5 bases). The germline V and J ends were trimmed by 7 bases and 5 bases, with 20 bases remaining between them. The CDR3 covers 15 residues. The germline gives CDR1 MRHNA, CDR2 SNTAGT. Written as DNA, the CDR3 is TGTGCCAGCATAACCCTCGGATGCAGGGTGGAGACCCAGTACTTC. As protein: CASITLGCRVETQYF.

This clonotype was recorded once. The V and J genes are TRBV6-1 and TRBJ1-2, with 8 bases fitting TRBD1. The CDR3 sequence is 15 residues long. J lost 4 bases, V lost 6 bases, and 10 bases had no gene match. Germline values: CDR1 MNHNS, CDR2 SASEGT. CDR3 amino acids: CASRTWTGPAYGYTF. The CDR3 nucleotides are TGTGCCAGCAGGACATGGACAGGGCCGGCCTATGGCTACACCTTC.

The chain couples TRBV4-1 to TRBJ1-6; D gene ambiguous. Trimming took 2 bases from V and 8 from J, leaving 7 bases between them. The CDR3 length is 13 residues. CDR1 MGHRA and CDR2 YSYEKL come from the germline V gene. The CDR3 DNA follows: TGCGCCAGCAGCCAAAGTCCGGATTCACCCCTCCACTTT. It encodes CASSQSPDSPLHF.

The chain has TRBV27 and TRBJ2-1; 8 bases match TRBD2. V was pared by 6 bases and J by 4 bases, with 11 bases of the junction left unmatched. The CDR3 is 16 amino acids. Germline V gene lookup returns CDR1 MNHEY and CDR2 SMNVEV (reference sequence). CDR3 sequence reads: CASSRAGTRLYNEQFF. The CDR3 region has the DNA TGTGCCAGCAGCCGTGCCGGGACTAGGTTATACAATGAGCAGTTCTTC.

This clonotype was found once. The chain employs TRBV6-5 and TRBJ2-3; 7 bases are shared with TRBD2. The CDR3 contains 15 residues. The V gene's germline CDR1 is MNHEY and CDR2 SVGAGI. Trimming at V came to 4 bases and at J to 7 bases, leaving 11 bases not matched to a gene. In DNA form, the CDR3 reads TGTGCCAGCAGTTTGGGACTATTAGGTTCAAATACGCAGTATTTT. The encoded protein is CASSLGLLGSNTQYF.

This clonotype was counted a few times. This sequence joins TRBV29-1 and TRBJ1-1; D uncertain. Germline CDR1 SQVTM, CDR2 ANQGSEA. Deletions cut 7 bases from V and 0 bases from J, with 12 bases between. CDR3 length: 13 amino acids. The CDR3 DNA is TGCAGCGCCGCGCCCGACCTGAACACTGAAGCTTTCTTT. Translating it yields CSAAPDLNTEAFF.

This clonotype showed up just once. This chain connects TRBV20-1 to TRBJ2-3; 9 positions agree with TRBD2. Unmatched junction bases numbered 7, after V lost 6 bases and J lost 0 bases. Germline CDR1 reads DFQATT; CDR2 reads SNEGSKA (reference sequence). CDR3 length: 15 amino acids. The CDR3 reads CSAKLAGSSTDTQYF. The CDR3 bases are TGCAGTGCCAAACTAGCGGGTTCTAGCACAGATACGCAGTATTTT.

The chain has TRBV20-1 and TRBJ2-3; D remains ambiguous. V was cut by 2 bases and J by 6 bases, with 6 bases left in between. CDR3 size: 11 residues. Germline V gene lookup returns CDR1 DFQATT and CDR2 SNEGSKA (reference sequence). The CDR3 reads CSARSIDTQYF. The CDR3 region has the DNA TGCAGTGCTAGATCGATCGATACGCAGTATTTT.

This chain links TRBV7-8 with TRBJ2-3, with 9 bases matching TRBD1. The CDR3 runs to 16 residues. The J segment lost 4 bases and the V segment lost 1 base, leaving 6 bases of the junction unmatched. The germline V gene has CDR1 SGHVS and CDR2 FQNEAQ. Here the CDR3 reads CASSLEGQGVADTQYF. CDR3 in DNA: TGTGCCAGCAGCTTAGAGGGACAGGGTGTCGCAGATACGCAGTATTTT.

V is TRBV12-3 or TRBV12-4 and J is TRBJ2-5; 8 bases map to TRBD2. The trim removed 6 bases at V and 10 bases at J, leaving 13 bases unmatched. The CDR3 is made up of 14 amino acids. CDR3: CASRKIAGTNDQYF. As DNA, the CDR3 is TGTGCCAGCAGGAAGATAGCGGGGACTAATGACCAGTACTTC.

This clonotype occurred many times. V is TRBV7-2 and J is TRBJ2-4; D gene uncertain. V was cut by 1 base and J by 0 bases, with 10 bases left in between. The CDR3 totals 16 residues. Per the germline V gene, CDR1 is SGHTA and CDR2 is FQGNSA. This chain's CDR3 is CASSLGMIVAKNIQYF. CDR3 DNA sequence: TGTGCCAGCAGCTTAGGGATGATTGTAGCCAAAAACATTCAGTACTTC. Full variable domain (rest looked up from reference TRBV7-2 and TRBJ2-4): GAGVSQSPSNKVTEKGKDVELRCDPISGHTALYWYRQSLGQGLEFLIYFQGNSAPDKSGLPSDRFSAERTGGSVSTLTIQRTQQEDSAVYLCASSLGMIVAKNIQYFGAGTRLSVL.